These 3 T cell receptor beta chains share one sample of origin, sequenced in a study of blood T cells in healthy people across ages (dated by TCRdb to the mid-2010s). Preparation of the library involved 5' RACE. The run used an Illumina HiSeq 2500. A second PCR of roughly 7 to 11 cycles was performed with a sample-barcoded 5' primer and a J-beta primer mix. Starting from the raw public reads, TCRdb applied fastp trimming at Q25, assembled clones with MiXCR and retained in-frame beta chains. Records with the same CDR3 protein are collapsed into one entry carrying the most frequent genes and DNA. Present in this sample are fewer than 650,000 distinct CDR3 sequences, approximately 26% of which were seen just once. The ten largest clones add up to 3% to 4.5% of the sample. These same records also appear under a second study, on T cells of mothers and their children.

Sequenced: blood. Source of these receptors: a boy aged 2 to 10 in good health.

The J gene is TRBJ2-3, the V gene TRBV6-5; 7 nucleotides match TRBD2. V shed 6 bases and J 2 bases; nucleotides not matched to a gene: 2. The CDR3 spans 13 residues. CDR1 and CDR2 from the germline V gene are MNHEY and SVGAGI. The CDR3 protein is CASRRDYTDTQYF. Written as DNA, the CDR3 is TGTGCCAGCAGACGGGACTACACAGATACGCAGTATTTT.

The chain employs TRBV6-1 and TRBJ2-2; 9 bases map to TRBD1. The length of the CDR3 is 13 residues. Germline lookup yields CDR1 MNHNS and CDR2 SASEGT. Unmatched junction bases numbered 5, after V lost 6 bases and J lost 9 bases. DNA for the CDR3: TGTGCCAGCAGGCTGGACAGGGGCTGGGAGCTGTTTTTT. Translating gives CASRLDRGWELFF.

This clonotype was seen a handful of times. The chain links TRBV20-1 to TRBJ1-1; 7 bases line up with TRBD1. The CDR3 has 13 residues. Trimming took 3 bases from V and 4 from J; bases not matched to a gene: 5. In germline, CDR1 is DFQATT, CDR2 SNEGSKA (reference sequence). CDR3 protein: CSASAGGATEAFF. The CDR3 nucleotides are TGCAGTGCTAGCGCAGGGGGTGCCACTGAAGCTTTCTTT.